The 18 T cell receptor beta chains below come from one sample, sequenced in a study of Graves' ophthalmopathy and Graves' hyperthyroidism (dated by TCRdb to the late 2010s). TCRdb lists the instrument as Illumina HiSeq 2000. TCR beta CDR3 regions were amplified from RNA transcripts for repertoire sequencing. The first round of RT-PCR was done with HTBI primers and the Qiagen OneStep RT-PCR kit, and was followed by a second round of multiplex PCR, then size selection and purification. TCRdb cleaned the public reads at Q25 with fastp, built clones with MiXCR and kept in-frame beta chains. Here each entry gathers all rows of one CDR3 protein and keeps the most common genes and DNA. Present in this sample are a few hundred thousand distinct CDR3 sequences, just over 15% of which were seen just once. The ten largest clones take up 7% of the sample. The specimen sequenced was peripheral blood. The receptor source for this set is a woman aged 18-29 years with stable Graves' hyperthyroidism. Donor details come from another sample of the same person, matched by shared clones.

This clonotype has ten or more counts. The chain has TRBV24-1 and TRBJ1-2, with no clear D. Trimming cost V 0 bases and J 5 bases, with 9 bases left between them. This CDR3 comprises 14 residues. Looked up from germline, CDR1 is KGHDR and CDR2 is SFDVKD. Here the CDR3 DNA reads TGTGCCACCAGTGATTTGAACGCAGAGTATGGCTACACCTTC. This gives the protein CATSDLNAEYGYTF.

The sample holds many counts of this clonotype. The V call is TRBV6-1, the J call TRBJ2-7; D gene unclear. The germline V and J ends were trimmed by 6 bases and 3 bases, with 12 bases remaining between them. The CDR3 sequence is 13 residues long. Germline V CDR1 and CDR2: MNHNS, SASEGT. The chain's CDR3 is CASSSSDGYEQYF. CDR3 nucleotides: TGTGCCAGCAGCTCTTCGGACGGCTACGAGCAGTACTTC.

This clonotype appeared a few times. The chain recombines TRBV5-8 with TRBJ1-5; 8 positions agree with TRBD1. Unmatched junction bases numbered 4, after V lost 3 bases and J lost 5 bases. Looked up from germline, CDR1 is SGHTS and CDR2 is YDEGEE. The CDR3 consists of 14 residues. Here the CDR3 reads CASSWTGSDQPQHF. CDR3 in DNA: TGTGCCAGCAGCTGGACAGGGTCAGATCAGCCCCAGCATTTT.

This clonotype was recorded many times. The J gene is TRBJ2-7, the V gene TRBV27, with D unclear. In germline, CDR1 is MNHEY, CDR2 SMNVEV (reference sequence). The CDR3 has 14 amino acids. Trimming left V 5 bases short and J 2 bases short, with 13 bases between. In DNA form, the CDR3 reads TGTGCCAGCAGTCGCGGCGGTAACCCCTACGAGCAGTACTTC. Translated: CASSRGGNPYEQYF.

Points on this clonotype: A much more abundant neighbour one base away suggests this may be a read error. No conserved phenylalanine or tryptophan is present at the end of the CDR3, so a read error is the likely explanation. The rearrangement uses TRBV5-4 and TRBJ2-6; no clear D gene. Trimming pared 3 bases from V and 1 base from J, leaving 17 bases between. CDR1 and CDR2 from the germline V gene are SGHNT and YYREEE (reference sequence). The CDR3 is 18 residues long. Written as DNA, the CDR3 is TGTGCCAGCAGCTCCTTTACAGCGCAAGGGTCTGGGGCCAACGTCCTGACTGTC. Protein sequence: CASSSFTAQGSGANVLTV.

This clonotype was picked up many times. The chain is built from TRBV27 and TRBJ2-7, with 7 bases that match TRBD1. V dropped 0 bases and J dropped 5; count of bases not matched to a gene: 10. CDR1 and CDR2 from the germline V gene are MNHEY and SMNVEV (reference sequence). CDR3 length: 16 residues. CDR3 nucleotides: TGTGCCAGCAGTTTATCGTTTGGGACAGTGTCCCACGAGCAGTACTTC. The encoded protein is CASSLSFGTVSHEQYF.

The chain recombines TRBV7-4 with TRBJ1-1; a possible D gene is TRBD1 (5 bases). Germline assignment: CDR1 SGHVT and CDR2 SQSDAQ. Trimming left V 5 bases short and J 4 bases short, with 20 bases between. This CDR3 is built from 16 residues. CDR3 protein: CASSLSGRGVGTEAFF. DNA of the CDR3: TGTGCCAGCAGCCTTTCAGGCCGGGGGGTCGGCACTGAAGCTTTCTTT.

A few counts support this clonotype. The chain combines TRBV12-3 or TRBV12-4 with TRBJ1-5; D remains ambiguous. V gave up 3 bases and J gave up 0 bases, with 24 bases separating them. The CDR3 totals 20 residues. Here the CDR3 reads CASSFKKREPCSYSNQPQHF. The CDR3 nucleotides read TGTGCCAGCAGTTTTAAGAAAAGGGAACCCTGTTCCTATAGCAATCAGCCCCAGCATTTT.

To note about this clonotype: This may arise from a read error, as a much more abundant clone is one base away. V usage is TRBV24-1 and J usage is TRBJ2-2, with D perhaps being TRBD1 or TRBD2 (5 bases each). Germline V gene data show CDR1 as KGHDR and CDR2 as SFDVKD. This CDR3 has 15 amino acids. V dropped 3 bases and J dropped 6 bases, with 13 bases sitting between them. CDR3 protein: CATSDGGRDAGELFF. Written as DNA, the CDR3 is TGTGCCACCAGTGATGGAGGAAGGGACGCCGGGGAGCTGTTTTTT.

As for this clonotype: A much more abundant neighbour one base away suggests this may be a read error. The V gene is TRBV20-1, the J gene TRBJ1-1; D gene unclear. Trimming shortened V by 6 bases and J by 4 bases, and 9 bases separated the two germline ends. Germline V gene sequence: CDR1 DFQATT, CDR2 SNEGSKA (reference sequence). CDR3 size: 11 residues. As DNA, the CDR3 is TGCAGTGCCGAGAAGATCACTGAAGCTTTCTTT. It is translated as CSAEKITEAFF.

This clonotype was recorded many times. The CDR3 nucleotides are TGTGCCAGCAGTGACGGACACTACTATAATTCACCCCTCCACTTT. Its protein is CASSDGHYYNSPLHF. The V call is TRBV6-1, the J call TRBJ1-6; D is possibly TRBD1 (5 bases). CDR3 length: 15 residues. Germline CDR1 MNHNS, CDR2 SASEGT. V dropped 3 bases and J dropped 3 bases, with 9 bases sitting between them.

This clonotype is medium-sized within its sample. The V call is TRBV25-1, the J call TRBJ2-2; D gene uncertain. The CDR3 sequence is 10 residues long. Germline lookup yields CDR1 MGHDK and CDR2 SYGVNS. Trimming cost V 5 bases and J 6 bases, with 1 base left between them. The DNA of the CDR3 is TGTGCCAGCAGTTCCGGGGAGCTGTTTTTT. It specifies CASSSGELFF.

This clonotype was detected many times. The gene calls are TRBV20-1 and TRBJ2-7; a weak D match, TRBD1 (5 bases). Germline V gene sequence: CDR1 DFQATT, CDR2 SNEGSKA (reference sequence). The V end lost 4 bases, the J end lost 5 bases, and 9 bases lay between the germline ends. The CDR3 covers 11 residues. The CDR3 sequence is CSATLRDEQYF. CDR3 DNA: TGCAGTGCTACCCTCAGGGACGAGCAGTACTTC.

V usage is TRBV19 and J usage is TRBJ2-4; 7 nucleotides match TRBD1. This CDR3 spans 15 amino acids. Looked up from germline, CDR1 is LNHDA and CDR2 is SQIVND (reference sequence). V lost 1 base, J lost 6 bases, and 6 bases stayed unmatched. DNA of the CDR3: TGTGCCAGTAGTATAGGACAGGGTATTTTAAACATTCAGTACTTC. Its translation: CASSIGQGILNIQYF. The full variable domain, with the rest looked up from reference TRBV19 and TRBJ2-4, is DGGITQSPKYLFRKEGQNVTLSCEQNLNHDAMYWYRQDPGQGLRLIYYSQIVNDFQKGDIAEGYSVSREKKESFPLTVTSAQKNPTAFYLCASSIGQGILNIQYFGAGTRLSVL.

Comment on this clonotype: Sequence at one end of the junction differs from germline and may be a read error. The rearrangement links TRBV7-9 to TRBJ2-7; D call uncertain. The length of the CDR3 is 11 residues. CDR1 is SEHNR, CDR2 FQNEAQ, per germline (reference sequence). CDR3 in DNA: TGTTCCAGCAGCGCCCAATACGAGCAGTATTTC. Translation: CSSSAQYEQYF.

This clonotype occurred many times. At one end, the junction sequence differs from germline, possibly due to a read error. This chain connects TRBV7-2 to TRBJ2-5; D is perhaps TRBD2 (5 bases). CDR1 SGHTA and CDR2 FQGNSA come from the germline V gene. The CDR3 consists of 13 residues. CDR3 sequence: CASSSWTGETKYF. The CDR3 region has the DNA TGTGCCAGCAGCTCATGGACTGGAGAGACCAAGTACTTC.

This chain joins TRBV29-1 and TRBJ2-7; 10 bases line up with TRBD1. This CDR3 contains 14 residues. The germline CDR1 and CDR2 sequences are SQVTM and ANQGSEA. J was trimmed by 5 bases and V by 1 base; bases with no gene match: 5. As DNA, the CDR3 is TGCAGCGTTGAAGTCGGGACAGGGGTTAACGAGCAGTACTTC. Protein sequence: CSVEVGTGVNEQYF.

This clonotype has at least ten counts. The chain has TRBV11-2 and TRBJ1-6, with TRBD1 as a possible D gene (5 bases). Germline V gene lookup returns CDR1 SGHAT and CDR2 FQNNGV. The CDR3 length is 18 residues. Deletions cut 5 bases from V and 8 bases from J, with 25 bases between. CDR3 sequence: CASSPRVARAPTHSPLHF. CDR3 DNA: TGTGCCAGCAGCCCCCGGGTGGCCAGGGCGCCTACTCATTCACCCCTCCACTTT.